This T cell receptor beta chain was retrieved from a study of CD8 T cells in ankylosing spondylitis. Whole-study results and caveats: Some motif variants were previously reported in reactive arthritis synovial fluid and blood. Disease-linked clones were found to be CD8+ and relatively rare in peripheral blood.

Note on this clonotype: Its target is unknown. A clone one base away is much larger, so this may be a read error.

TCRdb fed the 5' RACE reads into MiXCR, producing one record per CDR3 protein. The sample has roughly 120,000 distinct CDR3 sequences; roughly an eighth are singletons. The receptor was derived from a female donor with ankylosing spondylitis or in good health (not recorded which). The sequenced sample consisted of blood, either unsorted or a sorted T cell fraction (not recorded which).

The CDR3 nucleotides are TGTGCCACCAGTGAAGGGATGAGGGGGATAACGTACAATGAGCTGTTCTTC. It specifies CATSEGMRGITYNELFF. The chain carries TRBV24-1 and TRBJ2-1, with D maybe TRBD1 (6 bases). CDR3 length: 17 amino acids. CDR1 is KGHDR, CDR2 SFDVKD, per germline.